This T cell receptor beta chain was sequenced during a study of OX40 agonist ivuxolimab in advanced cancers. Study in general: Mean age about 60 years, range roughly 20 to 85; approximately 80% male.

General study findings and limits: Some nonresponders likewise displayed low normalized T-cell clonal expansion.

On this clone: Its target is not known.

Repertoires were generated with immunoSEQ multiplex PCR, while TCRdb's copy carries only in-frame clones and drops some. The profile shows tens of thousands of clones, around 84% of them singletons. The junction had 8 bases not matched to a gene; V was cut back by 3 bases and J by 7 bases. The CDR3 loop spans 15 amino acids. Germline CDR1 is KGHSH and CDR2 is LQKENI. This sequence was found in an adult with an advanced solid tumor such as melanoma, head and neck, liver or kidney cancer. This chain joins TRBV18 and TRBJ1-4; 7 bases are shared with TRBD1. The sample here was CD4+ or CD8+ T cells sorted from blood, taken in a trial of the OX40 agonist ivuxolimab. CDR3 sequence (DNA): TGTGCCAGCTCACCCGTAAGACAGGGCGGTGAAAAACTGTTTTTT. It translates to CASSPVRQGGEKLFF.